This TCR beta chain was profiled in a study of blood T cell repertoires in COVID-19. Study in general: Both acute and convalescent COVID-19 samples were obtained from the United States, Italy and Spain. Nucleic acid was either cDNA or gDNA, and it came from T cells, B-cell-depleted T cells, or PBMCs.

Germline V gene lookup returns CDR1 LNHDA and CDR2 SQIVND (reference sequence). This CDR3 contains 17 residues. Trimming pared 1 base from V and 0 bases from J, leaving 13 bases between. Original processing notes: How many nucleated cells were present was estimated from reference gene primer amplification. Generated by immunoSEQ multiplex PCR, the TCRdb table keeps only in-frame clones and is missing some. D and trimming were read from the DNA, whereas the V and J calls and clone size are those reported in that table. The sample shows a few hundred thousand clones, roughly nine tenths of them seen only once. Among Cohort 3 donors, those recovered had two negative PCRs, clearance, or symptom resolution.

Sequenced input: PBMCs or T cells enriched from blood (not recorded which). The sequence was collected from an older woman who had recovered from COVID-19. The chain recombines TRBV19 with TRBJ1-5; D might be TRBD1 (6 bases). CDR3 sequence reads: CASSIVSGGYSNQPQHF. The CDR3, as DNA: TGTGCCAGTAGTATAGTATCGGGGGGCTATAGCAATCAGCCCCAGCATTTT.